This T cell receptor (beta chain) was sequenced for a study of blood T cell repertoires in COVID-19. Method: immunoSEQ multiplex PCR; TCRdb's copy keeps in-frame clones and lacks some. The table shows approximately 200,000 clones, with 70% to 90% occurring only once. CDR1 is GTSNPN and CDR2 is SVGIG in the germline V gene (reference sequence). The CDR3 runs to 14 residues. V lost 3 bases and J lost 9; bases outside the gene matches: 10. The clonotype originates from a man younger than 40 who had recovered from COVID-19. The chain couples TRBV30 to TRBJ2-1, with 8 bases fitting TRBD1. The sequenced material came from PBMCs or T cells enriched from blood (not recorded which). CDR3 sequence: CAWSLGQGGGEQFF. CDR3 nucleotide sequence: TGTGCCTGGAGCCTCGGACAGGGCGGCGGTGAGCAGTTCTTC.